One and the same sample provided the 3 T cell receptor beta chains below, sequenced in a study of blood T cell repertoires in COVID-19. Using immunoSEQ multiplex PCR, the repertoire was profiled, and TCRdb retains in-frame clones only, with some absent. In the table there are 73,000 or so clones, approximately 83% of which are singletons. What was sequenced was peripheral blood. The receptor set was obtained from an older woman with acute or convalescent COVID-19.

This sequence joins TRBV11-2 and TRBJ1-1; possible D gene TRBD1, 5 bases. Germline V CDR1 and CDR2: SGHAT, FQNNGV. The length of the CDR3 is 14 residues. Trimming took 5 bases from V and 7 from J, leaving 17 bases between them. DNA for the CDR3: TGTGCCAGCAGCCTCGGGGGAAAAGGAAGTGAAGCTTTCTTT. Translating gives CASSLGGKGSEAFF.

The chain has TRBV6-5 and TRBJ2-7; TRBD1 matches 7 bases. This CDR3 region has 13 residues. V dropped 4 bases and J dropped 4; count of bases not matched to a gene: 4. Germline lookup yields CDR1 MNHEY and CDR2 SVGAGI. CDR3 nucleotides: TGTGCCAGCAGTTCAAACAGGGGTTACGAGCAGTACTTC. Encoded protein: CASSSNRGYEQYF.

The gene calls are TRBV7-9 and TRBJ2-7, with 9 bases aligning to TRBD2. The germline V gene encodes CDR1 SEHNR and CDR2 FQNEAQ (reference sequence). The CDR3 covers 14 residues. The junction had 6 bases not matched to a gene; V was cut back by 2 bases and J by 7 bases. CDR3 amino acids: CASSLSRRGGEQYF. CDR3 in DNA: TGTGCCAGCAGCTTATCCAGGCGGGGGGGGGAGCAGTACTTC.